The T cell receptor (beta chain) described here comes from a study of blood T cell repertoires in COVID-19. In the study overall: The United States, Italy and Spain provided the acute and convalescent COVID-19 samples.

Germline assignment: CDR1 SGHVS and CDR2 FNYEAQ. The germline V and J ends were trimmed by 10 bases and 1 base, with 13 bases remaining between them. The CDR3 spans 14 residues. TCRdb's copy holds only in-frame clones and misses some; the assay was immunoSEQ multiplex PCR. In the table there are more than 300,000 clones, roughly nine tenths of which are singletons. This sequence originates from a woman younger than 45 who had recovered from COVID-19. The chain is built from TRBV7-6 and TRBJ2-2; the D gene is possibly TRBD1 (5 bases). The material sequenced was PBMCs or T cells enriched from blood (not recorded which). For the CDR3, the DNA is TGTGCCACGCAGGGTCTACTGAACACCGGGGAGCTGTTTTTT. It codes for CATQGLLNTGELFF. Looking up the rest from reference TRBV7-6 and TRBJ2-2 gives the full variable domain: GAGVSQSPRYKVTKRGQDVALRCDPISGHVSLYWYRQALGQGPEFLTYFNYEAQQDKSGLPNDRFSAERPEGSISTLTIQRTEQRDSAMYRCATQGLLNTGELFFGEGSRLTVL.